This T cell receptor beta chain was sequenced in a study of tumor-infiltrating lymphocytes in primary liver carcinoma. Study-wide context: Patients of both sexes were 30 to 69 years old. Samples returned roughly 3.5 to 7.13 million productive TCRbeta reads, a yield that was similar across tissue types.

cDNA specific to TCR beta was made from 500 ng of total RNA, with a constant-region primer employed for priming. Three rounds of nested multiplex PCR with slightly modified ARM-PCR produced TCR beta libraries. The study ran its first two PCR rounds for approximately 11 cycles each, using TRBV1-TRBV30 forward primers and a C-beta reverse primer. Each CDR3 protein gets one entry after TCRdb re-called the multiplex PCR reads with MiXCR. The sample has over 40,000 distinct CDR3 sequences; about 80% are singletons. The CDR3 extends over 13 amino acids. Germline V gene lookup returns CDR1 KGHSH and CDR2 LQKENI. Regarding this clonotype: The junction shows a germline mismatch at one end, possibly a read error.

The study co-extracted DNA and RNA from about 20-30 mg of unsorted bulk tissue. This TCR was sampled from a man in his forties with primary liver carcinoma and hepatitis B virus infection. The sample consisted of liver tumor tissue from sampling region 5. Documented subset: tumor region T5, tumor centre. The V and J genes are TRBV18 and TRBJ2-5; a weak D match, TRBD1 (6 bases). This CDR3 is CVSSRGTLETQYF. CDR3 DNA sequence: TGTGTCAGCTCTAGAGGGACACTTGAGACCCAGTACTTC.